The entry that follows covers one TCR beta chain sequence. The data were produced by immunoSEQ multiplex PCR, yet TCRdb's version contains in-frame clones alone and is incomplete. Counted here are some 50,000 clones, about 91% occurring once; the ten biggest clones make up 3.9%. Deletions cut 1 base from V and 3 bases from J, with 12 bases between. The germline CDR1 and CDR2 sequences are SGHAT and FQNNGV. The CDR3 spans 15 residues. These data come from a study of PD-L1 blockade in urothelial cancer. The chain combines TRBV11-2 with TRBJ1-2, with D perhaps TRBD1 (5 bases). The TCR sequence derives from a man at least 80 years old with urothelial cancer. The input for sequencing was PBMCs, taken around atezolizumab (anti-PD-L1) treatment. The DNA of the CDR3 is TGTGCCAGCAGCTTAGGTTTGCGGGGGGACTATGGCTACACCTTC. Translation gives CASSLGLRGDYGYTF.